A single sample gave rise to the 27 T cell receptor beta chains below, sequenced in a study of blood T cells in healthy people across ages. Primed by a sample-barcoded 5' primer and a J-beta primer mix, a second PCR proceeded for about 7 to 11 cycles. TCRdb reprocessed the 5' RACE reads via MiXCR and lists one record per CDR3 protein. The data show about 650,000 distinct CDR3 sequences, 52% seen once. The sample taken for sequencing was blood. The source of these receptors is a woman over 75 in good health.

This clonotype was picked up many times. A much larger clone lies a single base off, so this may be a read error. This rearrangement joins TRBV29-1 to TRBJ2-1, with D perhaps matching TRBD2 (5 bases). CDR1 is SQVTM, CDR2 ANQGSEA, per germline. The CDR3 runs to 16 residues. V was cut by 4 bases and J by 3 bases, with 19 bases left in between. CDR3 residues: CSVGPGRWGYYNEQFF. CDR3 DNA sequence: TGCAGCGTTGGGCCGGGAAGATGGGGTTACTACAATGAGCAGTTCTTC.

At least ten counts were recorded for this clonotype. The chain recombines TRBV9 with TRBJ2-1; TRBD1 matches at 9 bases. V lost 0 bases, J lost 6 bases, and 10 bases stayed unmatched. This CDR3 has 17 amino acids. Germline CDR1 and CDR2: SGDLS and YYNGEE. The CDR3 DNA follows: TGTGCCAGCAGCGTAGCTACAATTGGGACAGGGACCAATGAGCAGTTCTTC. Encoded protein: CASSVATIGTGTNEQFF. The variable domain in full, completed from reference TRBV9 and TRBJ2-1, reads DSGVTQTPKHLITATGQRVTLRCSPRSGDLSVYWYQQSLDQGLQFLIQYYNGEERAKGNILERFSAQQFPDLHSELNLSSLELGDSALYFCASSVATIGTGTNEQFFGPGTRLTVL.

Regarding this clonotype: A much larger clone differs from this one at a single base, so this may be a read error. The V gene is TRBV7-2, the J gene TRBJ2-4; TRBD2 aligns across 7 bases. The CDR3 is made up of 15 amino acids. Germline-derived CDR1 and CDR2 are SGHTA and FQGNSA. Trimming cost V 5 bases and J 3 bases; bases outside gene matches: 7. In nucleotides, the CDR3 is TGTGCCAGCAGCCCACGGGCGGGAGTCAAAAACATTCAGTACTTC. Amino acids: CASSPRAGVKNIQYF.

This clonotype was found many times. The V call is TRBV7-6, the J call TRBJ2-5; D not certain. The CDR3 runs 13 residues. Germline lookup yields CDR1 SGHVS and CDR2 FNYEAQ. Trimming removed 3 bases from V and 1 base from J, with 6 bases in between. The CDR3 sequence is CASSLGIQETQYF. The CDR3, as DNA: TGTGCCAGCAGCTTGGGAATCCAAGAGACCCAGTACTTC.

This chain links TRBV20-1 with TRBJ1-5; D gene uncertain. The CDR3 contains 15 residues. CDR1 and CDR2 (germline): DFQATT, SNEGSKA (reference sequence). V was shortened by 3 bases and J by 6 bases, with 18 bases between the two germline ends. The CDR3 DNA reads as TGCAGTGCTAGGGGAACGCGGGCAGTAGGTCAGCCCCAGCATTTT. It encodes CSARGTRAVGQPQHF.

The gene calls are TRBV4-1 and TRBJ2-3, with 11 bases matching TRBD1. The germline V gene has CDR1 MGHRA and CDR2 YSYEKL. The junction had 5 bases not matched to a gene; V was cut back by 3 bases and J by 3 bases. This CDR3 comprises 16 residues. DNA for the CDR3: TGCGCCAGCAGCCAGGGGGGGACAGGGGGTACAGATACGCAGTATTTT. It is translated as CASSQGGTGGTDTQYF.

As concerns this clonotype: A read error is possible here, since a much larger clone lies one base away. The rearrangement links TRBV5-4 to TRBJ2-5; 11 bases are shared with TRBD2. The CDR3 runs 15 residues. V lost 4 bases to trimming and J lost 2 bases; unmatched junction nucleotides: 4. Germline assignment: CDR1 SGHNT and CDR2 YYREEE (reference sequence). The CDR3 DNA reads TGTGCCAGCAGCGCGCGACTAGCGGGACAAGAGACCCAGTACTTC. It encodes CASSARLAGQETQYF.

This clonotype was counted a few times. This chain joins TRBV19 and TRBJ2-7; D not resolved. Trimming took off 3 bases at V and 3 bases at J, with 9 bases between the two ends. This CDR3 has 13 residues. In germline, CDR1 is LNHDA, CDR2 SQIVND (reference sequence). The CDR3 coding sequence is TGTGCCAGTAGTATTTACGACCGCTACGAGCAGTACTTC. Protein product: CASSIYDRYEQYF. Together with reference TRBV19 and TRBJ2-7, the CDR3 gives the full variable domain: DGGITQSPKYLFRKEGQNVTLSCEQNLNHDAMYWYRQDPGQGLRLIYYSQIVNDFQKGDIAEGYSVSREKKESFPLTVTSAQKNPTAFYLCASSIYDRYEQYFGPGTRLTVT.

The DNA of the CDR3 is TGTGCCAGCAGCTTAGGCGGCGCGGGAGCTGACGAGCAGTACTTC. Its translation: CASSLGGAGADEQYF. This chain links TRBV7-2 with TRBJ2-4; the match to TRBD2 covers 7 bases. The DNA end is more similar to TRBJ2-7, so the J call may be wrong. The CDR3 consists of 15 residues. CDR1 and CDR2 (germline): SGHTA, FQGNSA.

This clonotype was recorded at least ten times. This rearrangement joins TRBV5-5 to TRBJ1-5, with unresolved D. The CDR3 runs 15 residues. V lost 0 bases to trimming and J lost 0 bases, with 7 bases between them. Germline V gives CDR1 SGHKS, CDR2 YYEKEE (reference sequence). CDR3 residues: CASSLEADSNQPQHF. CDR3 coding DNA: TGTGCCAGCAGCTTGGAGGCGGATAGCAATCAGCCCCAGCATTTT.

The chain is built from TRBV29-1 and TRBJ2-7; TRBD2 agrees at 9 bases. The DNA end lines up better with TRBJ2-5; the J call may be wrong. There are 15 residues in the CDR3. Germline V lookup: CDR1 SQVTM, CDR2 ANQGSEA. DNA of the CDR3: TGCAGCGTACAACACCCGACTAGCGGTAGAGAGACCCAGTACTTC. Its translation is CSVQHPTSGRETQYF.

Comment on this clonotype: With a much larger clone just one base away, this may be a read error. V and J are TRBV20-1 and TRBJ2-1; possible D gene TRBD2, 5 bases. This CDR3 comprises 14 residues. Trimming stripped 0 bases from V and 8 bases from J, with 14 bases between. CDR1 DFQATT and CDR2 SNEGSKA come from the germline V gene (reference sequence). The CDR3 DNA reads TGCAGTGCTAGAGACCCCAGAGGAGGCGATGAGCAGTTCTTC. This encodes CSARDPRGGDEQFF.

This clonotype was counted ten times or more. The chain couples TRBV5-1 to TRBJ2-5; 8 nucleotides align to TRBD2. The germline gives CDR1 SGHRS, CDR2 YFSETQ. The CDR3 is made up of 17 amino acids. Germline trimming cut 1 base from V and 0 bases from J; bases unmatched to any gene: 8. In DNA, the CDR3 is TGCGCCAGCAGCTTGATGCCGGGAGGGGAGTACCAAGAGACCCAGTACTTC. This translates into CASSLMPGGEYQETQYF.

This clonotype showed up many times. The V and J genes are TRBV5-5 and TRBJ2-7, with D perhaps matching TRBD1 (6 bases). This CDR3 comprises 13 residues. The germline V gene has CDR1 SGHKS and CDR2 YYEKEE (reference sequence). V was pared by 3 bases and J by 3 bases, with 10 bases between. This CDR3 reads CASSSDSSYEQYF. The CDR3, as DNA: TGTGCCAGCAGCTCGGACAGTAGCTACGAGCAGTACTTC.

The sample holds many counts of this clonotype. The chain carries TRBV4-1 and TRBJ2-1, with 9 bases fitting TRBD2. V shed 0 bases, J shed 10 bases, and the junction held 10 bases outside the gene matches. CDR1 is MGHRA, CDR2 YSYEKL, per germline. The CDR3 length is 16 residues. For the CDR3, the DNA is TGCGCCAGCAGCCAAGACAGTGCGGGAGGGATCCGAGAGCAGTTCTTC. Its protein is CASSQDSAGGIREQFF.

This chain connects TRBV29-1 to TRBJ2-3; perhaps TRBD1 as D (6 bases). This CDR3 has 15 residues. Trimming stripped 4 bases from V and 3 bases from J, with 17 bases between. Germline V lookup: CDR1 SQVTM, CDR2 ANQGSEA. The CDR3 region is CSVAQQGIGTDTQYF. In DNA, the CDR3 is TGCAGCGTTGCTCAACAGGGAATAGGGACAGATACGCAGTATTTT.

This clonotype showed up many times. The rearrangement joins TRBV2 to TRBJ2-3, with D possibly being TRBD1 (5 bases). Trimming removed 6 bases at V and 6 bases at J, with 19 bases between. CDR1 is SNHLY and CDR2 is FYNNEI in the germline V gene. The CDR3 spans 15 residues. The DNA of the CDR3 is TGTGCCAGCAGCCTACTACAGGCAGGCTCTGATACGCAGTATTTT. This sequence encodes CASSLLQAGSDTQYF.

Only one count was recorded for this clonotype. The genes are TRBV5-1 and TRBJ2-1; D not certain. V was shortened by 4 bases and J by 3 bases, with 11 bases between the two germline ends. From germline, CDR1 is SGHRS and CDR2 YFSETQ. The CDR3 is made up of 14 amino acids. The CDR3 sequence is CASSLALVYNEQFF. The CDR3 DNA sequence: TGCGCCAGCAGCCTGGCCTTGGTCTACAATGAGCAGTTCTTC.

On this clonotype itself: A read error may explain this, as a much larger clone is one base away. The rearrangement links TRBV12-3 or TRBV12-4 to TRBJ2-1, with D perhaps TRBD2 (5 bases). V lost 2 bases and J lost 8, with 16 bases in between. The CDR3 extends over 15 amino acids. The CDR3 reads CASSLIGLAPYEQFF. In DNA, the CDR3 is TGTGCCAGCAGTTTAATCGGCCTAGCTCCTTATGAGCAGTTCTTC.

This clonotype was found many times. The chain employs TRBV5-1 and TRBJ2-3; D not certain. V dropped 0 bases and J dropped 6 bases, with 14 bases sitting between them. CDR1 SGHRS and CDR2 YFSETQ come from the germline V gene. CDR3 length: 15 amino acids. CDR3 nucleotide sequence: TGCGCCAGCAGCTTGGTCGGGTTGTCTCCGGATACGCAGTATTTT. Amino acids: CASSLVGLSPDTQYF.

Here the CDR3 DNA reads TGCAGTGCTACGCAGAGTGGAGGTGAAGCTTTCTTT. Its translation is CSATQSGGEAFF. The chain couples TRBV20-1 to TRBJ1-1, with no clear D. Between the trimmed V and J ends, which lost 4 bases and 7 bases, there was a span of 13 bases. Germline CDR1 DFQATT, CDR2 SNEGSKA (reference sequence). This CDR3 has 12 residues.

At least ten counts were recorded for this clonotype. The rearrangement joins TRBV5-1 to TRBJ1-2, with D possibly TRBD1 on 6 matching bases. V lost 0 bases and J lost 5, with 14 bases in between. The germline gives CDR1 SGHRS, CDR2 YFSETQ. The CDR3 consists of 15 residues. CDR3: CASSLGDTEDYGYTF. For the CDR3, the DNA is TGCGCCAGCAGCTTGGGGGACACGGAAGATTATGGCTACACCTTC.

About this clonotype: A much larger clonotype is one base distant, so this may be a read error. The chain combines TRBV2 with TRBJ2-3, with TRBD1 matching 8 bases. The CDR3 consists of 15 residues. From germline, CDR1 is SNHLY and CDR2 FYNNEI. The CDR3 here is CASSVQGQALDAQYF. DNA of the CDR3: TGTGCCAGCAGTGTCCAGGGACAGGCTCTAGATGCGCAGTATTTT. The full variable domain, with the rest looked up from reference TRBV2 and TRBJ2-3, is EPEVTQTPSHQVTQMGQEVILRCVPISNHLYFYWYRQILGQKVEFLVSFYNNEISEKSEIFDDQFSVERPDGSNFTLKIRSTKLEDSAMYFCASSVQGQALDAQYFGPGTRLTVL.

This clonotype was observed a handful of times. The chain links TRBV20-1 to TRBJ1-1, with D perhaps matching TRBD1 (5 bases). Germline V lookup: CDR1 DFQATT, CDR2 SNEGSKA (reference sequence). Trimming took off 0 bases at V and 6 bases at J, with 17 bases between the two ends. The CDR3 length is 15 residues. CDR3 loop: CSAREAGRWGAEAFF. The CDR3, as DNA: TGCAGTGCTAGAGAGGCAGGGAGGTGGGGCGCTGAAGCTTTCTTT.

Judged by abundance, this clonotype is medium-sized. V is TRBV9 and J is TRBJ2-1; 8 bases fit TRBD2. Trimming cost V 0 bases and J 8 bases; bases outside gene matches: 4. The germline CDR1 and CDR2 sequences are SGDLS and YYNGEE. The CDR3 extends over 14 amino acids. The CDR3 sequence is CASSVAGGPYEQFF. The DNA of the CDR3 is TGTGCCAGCAGCGTAGCGGGGGGGCCGTATGAGCAGTTCTTC.

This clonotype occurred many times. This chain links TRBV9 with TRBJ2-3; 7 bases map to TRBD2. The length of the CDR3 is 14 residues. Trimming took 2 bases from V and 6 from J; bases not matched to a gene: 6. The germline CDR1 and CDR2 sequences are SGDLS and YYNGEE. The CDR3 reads CASSVGEGRDTQYF. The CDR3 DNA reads TGTGCCAGCAGCGTTGGGGAGGGAAGGGATACGCAGTATTTT.

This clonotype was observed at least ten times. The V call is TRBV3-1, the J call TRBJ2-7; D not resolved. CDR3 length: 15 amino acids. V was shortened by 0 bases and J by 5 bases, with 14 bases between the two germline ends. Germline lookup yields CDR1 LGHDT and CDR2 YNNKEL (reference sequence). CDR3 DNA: TGTGCCAGCAGCCAAGATCGGACGAAAGTCCACGAGCAGTACTTC. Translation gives CASSQDRTKVHEQYF.